This T cell receptor beta chain was captured in a study of T cell changes during pregnancy in multiple sclerosis (dated 2019 in TCRdb). Broadly, across the study: In women with multiple sclerosis, the researchers looked at how the T cell repertoire shifted as pregnancy progressed.

This clone has just a few counts. This receptor's antigen is unknown. No quality values exist for individual bases; no much larger clone is one base distant. Trimming removed 6 bases from V and 0 bases from J; the gene matches leave 14 bases unexplained. CDR1 and CDR2 were assigned from the germline V gene (reference sequence) as MNHEY and SMNVEV. Inclusive of the bounding cysteine and phenylalanine, the CDR3 is 18 residues long. Only the CDR3 DNA is retained, 54 bases long and in frame from the first base. Library construction relied on the immunoSEQ multiplex PCR assay. The table comes from immuneACCESS by way of TCRdb, which keeps in-frame sequences with V and J called. Part of the clones is missing from these tables; in studies checked, under half for an unresolved V gene and the rest for unknown reasons. This sample holds about 83,000 clones; about 95% were observed only once. Over 0.95% of the sample belongs to the ten largest clones.

The sequence links TRBV27 to TRBJ1-2; 9 bases in between match TRBD1. The TCR originated in a female donor with multiple sclerosis, enrolled in a pregnancy study. The sample was peripheral blood, taken in the second trimester of pregnancy. The CDR3 is CASRGTRGTGLPNYGYTF. Read as DNA, the sequence is TGTGCCAGCAGGGGGACACGTGGGACAGGGCTACCTAACTATGGCTACACCTTC.